This TCR beta chain stems from a study of long-term antiretroviral therapy in people with HIV. Regarding this clone: Its antigen is not known.

immunoSEQ v3.0 was run at survey level. Here immunoSEQ multiplex PCR was the method, and the copy in TCRdb shows in-frame clones only, minus some. The top ten clones hold approximately 15% of a sample with about 25,000 clones, 80% to 90% of them seen once. The CDR3 totals 15 residues. Germline CDR1 and CDR2: SGDLS and YYNGEE. Trimming cost V 3 bases and J 2 bases; bases outside gene matches: 5. Broader study findings: With ART, diversity went up but was still lower than in transplant donor controls.

This chain links TRBV9 with TRBJ2-5, with TRBD2 matching over 9 bases. The clonotype comes from a man between 45 and 60 years old with HIV. Sequenced here: unsorted PBMCs, sampled 1.2 years after starting antiretroviral therapy. CDR3 region: CASSAFSGGQETQYF. The CDR3 DNA is TGTGCCAGCAGCGCCTTTAGCGGGGGTCAAGAGACCCAGTACTTC. Full variable domain (remainder filled in from reference TRBV9 and TRBJ2-5): DSGVTQTPKHLITATGQRVTLRCSPRSGDLSVYWYQQSLDQGLQFLIQYYNGEERAKGNILERFSAQQFPDLHSELNLSSLELGDSALYFCASSAFSGGQETQYFGPGTRLLVL.